Shown below are 9 T cell receptor beta chains from a single sample sequenced in a study of response to subunit inactivated influenza vaccine. One entry per CDR3 protein results from TCRdb running MiXCR on the RT-PCR reads. This table holds 630,000 or so distinct CDR3 sequences, roughly 14% found once. This specimen was PBMCs from blood, taken approximately 13 days after vaccination. These receptors were taken from a man aged 45-65 years who received an inactivated influenza vaccine.

Only a few counts were recorded for this clonotype. In DNA, the CDR3 is TGTGCCAGCAGTTACGGTAGAAATATGTACCAAGAGACCCAGTACTTC. Its translation: CASSYGRNMYQETQYF. The chain combines TRBV6-5 with TRBJ2-5; unclear D gene. CDR3 length: 16 residues. Germline CDR1 and CDR2: MNHEY and SVGAGI. V lost 2 bases to trimming and J lost 0 bases, with 13 bases between them.

This clonotype occurred a few times. The CDR3 region has the DNA TGCGCCAGCAGCGACGGGACATTAGGATACATTCAGTACTTC. This sequence encodes CASSDGTLGYIQYF. The chain is built from TRBV5-1 and TRBJ2-4; possible D gene TRBD1, 6 bases. The CDR3 is made up of 14 amino acids. Trimming stripped 4 bases from V and 8 bases from J, with 16 bases between. Germline V gene sequence: CDR1 SGHRS, CDR2 YFSETQ.

This clonotype was observed a handful of times. The rearrangement uses TRBV7-9 and TRBJ1-1; D is unclear. V lost 3 bases to trimming and J lost 6 bases, with 5 bases between them. Germline assignment: CDR1 SEHNR and CDR2 FQNEAQ (reference sequence). This CDR3 comprises 11 residues. CDR3: CASSFSAEAFF. In DNA form, the CDR3 reads TGTGCCAGCAGCTTTTCGGCTGAAGCTTTCTTT.

This clonotype has ten or more counts. The chain couples TRBV5-6 to TRBJ2-1; D might be TRBD2 (5 bases). Germline CDR1 is SGHDT and CDR2 is YYEEEE. The CDR3 has 14 amino acids. Trimming left V 3 bases short and J 0 bases short, with 7 bases between. In nucleotides, the CDR3 is TGTGCCAGCAGCTCGGGGAGCTCCTACAATGAGCAGTTCTTC. It translates to CASSSGSSYNEQFF.

CDR3: CASSPTGPEDEQFF. As DNA, the CDR3 is TGTGCCAGCTCACCAACGGGACCAGAGGATGAGCAGTTCTTC. V and J are TRBV18 and TRBJ2-1; D may correspond to TRBD1 or TRBD2 (5 bases each). This CDR3 has 14 amino acids. V lost 2 bases to trimming and J lost 8 bases, with 13 bases between them. CDR1 is KGHSH, CDR2 LQKENI, per germline. Variable domain in full (rest from reference TRBV18 and TRBJ2-1): NAGVMQNPRHLVRRRGQEARLRCSPMKGHSHVYWYRQLPEEGLKFMVYLQKENIIDESGMPKERFSAEFPKEGPSILRIQQVVRGDSAAYFCASSPTGPEDEQFFGPGTRLTVL.

Only a few counts were recorded for this clonotype. The chain is built from TRBV7-9 and TRBJ2-3, with D possibly TRBD1 on 5 matching bases. The germline V gene has CDR1 SEHNR and CDR2 FQNEAQ (reference sequence). The germline V and J ends were trimmed by 1 base and 6 bases, with 20 bases remaining between them. The CDR3 extends over 17 amino acids. In DNA, the CDR3 is TGTGCCAGCAGCTTAGACGCGTTGCTGAAAGGGGTGGATACGCAGTATTTT. It yields the protein CASSLDALLKGVDTQYF.

In this sample, this clonotype turned up a few times. This chain connects TRBV18 to TRBJ2-1; a weak D match, TRBD2 (5 bases). The CDR3 runs 12 residues. The germline V gene encodes CDR1 KGHSH and CDR2 LQKENI. V lost 2 bases and J 8 bases, leaving 7 bases between the germline ends. This CDR3 reads CASSPERDEQFF. In DNA form, the CDR3 reads TGTGCCAGCTCACCAGAGAGGGATGAGCAGTTCTTC.

This sequence joins TRBV7-6 and TRBJ2-3; D may be TRBD2 (7 bases). The CDR3 loop spans 15 amino acids. Germline V CDR1 and CDR2: SGHVS, FNYEAQ. The germline V and J ends were trimmed by 1 base and 2 bases, with 10 bases remaining between them. This CDR3 reads CASSLGRGATDTQYF. The DNA of the CDR3 is TGTGCCAGCAGCTTAGGTCGGGGGGCCACAGATACGCAGTATTTT. The variable domain in full, with the rest retrieved from reference TRBV7-6 and TRBJ2-3, is GAGVSQSPRYKVTKRGQDVALRCDPISGHVSLYWYRQALGQGPEFLTYFNYEAQQDKSGLPNDRFSAERPEGSISTLTIQRTEQRDSAMYRCASSLGRGATDTQYFGPGTRLTVL.

This clonotype was counted only a few times. Compared with germline, one end of the junction differs, possibly owing to a read error. The V and J genes are TRBV15 and TRBJ2-1; D remains unclear. Germline CDR1 LNHNV, CDR2 YYDKDF (reference sequence). The CDR3 is 12 residues long. CDR3 residues: CATSRDFGRCIF. The CDR3 DNA follows: TGTGCCACCAGCAGAGATTTTGGACGATGCATCTTC.